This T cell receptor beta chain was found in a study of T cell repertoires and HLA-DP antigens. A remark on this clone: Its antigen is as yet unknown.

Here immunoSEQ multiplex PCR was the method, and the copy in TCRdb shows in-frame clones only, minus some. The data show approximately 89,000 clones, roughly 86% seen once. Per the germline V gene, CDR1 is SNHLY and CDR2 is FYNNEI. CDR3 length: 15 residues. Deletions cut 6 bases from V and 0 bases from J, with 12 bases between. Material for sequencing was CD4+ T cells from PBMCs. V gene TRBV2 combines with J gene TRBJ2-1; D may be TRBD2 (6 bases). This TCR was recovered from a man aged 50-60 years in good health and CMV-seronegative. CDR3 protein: CASRPDGSSYNEQFF. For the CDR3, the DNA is TGTGCCAGCAGACCCGACGGGAGCTCCTACAATGAGCAGTTCTTC.